Below, 31 T cell receptor beta chains from the same sample are listed, as sequenced in a study of T-cell reconstitution after alpha-beta-depleted transplantation in children. Unique molecular identifiers were used in preparing the TCRbeta library. TCRdb re-derived calls from the PCR reads in MiXCR, one entry per CDR3 protein. The table lists 500,000 to 650,000 distinct CDR3 sequences, over 10% of them singletons. Specimen: PBMCs, mostly from graft donor cells, collected 360 days after TCRalphabeta/CD19-depleted stem cell transplant. These receptors were taken from a male patient younger than 18 who had a stem cell transplant for acute myeloid leukemia, so the T cells may come from the graft donor.

Here the CDR3 reads CASSLAGTSLYEQYF. CDR3 nucleotide sequence: TGCGCCAGCAGCTTGGCGGGGACTAGTCTCTACGAGCAGTACTTC. The chain recombines TRBV5-1 with TRBJ2-7; 8 bases fit TRBD2. CDR1 and CDR2 from the germline V gene are SGHRS and YFSETQ. This CDR3 is 15 amino acids long. V was clipped by 0 bases and J by 3 bases; unmatched bases: 5.

The V and J genes are TRBV7-2 and TRBJ1-5; D remains unclear. Germline V gene lookup returns CDR1 SGHTA and CDR2 FQGNSA. V was pared by 1 base and J by 7 bases, with 14 bases between. The length of the CDR3 is 15 residues. The CDR3: CASSLVGRAVQPQHF. The CDR3, as DNA: TGTGCCAGCAGCTTAGTAGGAAGGGCTGTCCAGCCCCAGCATTTT.

This clonotype was counted only a few times. The rearrangement links TRBV9 to TRBJ2-3, with D perhaps being TRBD1 or TRBD2 (5 bases each). Per the germline V gene, CDR1 is SGDLS and CDR2 is YYNGEE. The CDR3 is made up of 17 amino acids. Trimming pared 0 bases from V and 2 bases from J, leaving 16 bases between. This CDR3 reads CASSVARGPGNTDTQYF. CDR3 in DNA: TGTGCCAGCAGCGTAGCTCGGGGTCCAGGGAACACAGATACGCAGTATTTT.

In its sample, this clonotype was seen a few times. This chain links TRBV27 with TRBJ2-7, with TRBD2 identical over 10 bases. Per the germline V gene, CDR1 is MNHEY and CDR2 is SMNVEV (reference sequence). This CDR3 is built from 15 residues. J lost 3 bases, V lost 7 bases, and 9 bases had no gene match. CDR3 residues: CASTSPASGSYEQYF. In nucleotides, the CDR3 is TGTGCCAGCACCTCCCCCGCTAGCGGGAGCTACGAGCAGTACTTC.

In this sample, this clonotype turned up many times. V and J are TRBV3-1 and TRBJ2-7, with 8 bases that match TRBD2. Germline V CDR1 and CDR2: LGHDT, YNNKEL (reference sequence). The V segment lost 0 bases and the J segment 2 bases; nucleotides outside the gene matches: 3. CDR3 length: 15 residues. The CDR3 nucleotides are TGTGCCAGCAGCCAAGATGGCGGGAGGCCCTACGAGCAGTACTTC. Its translation is CASSQDGGRPYEQYF.

This clonotype was seen more than once but under ten times. The chain joins TRBV7-2 to TRBJ2-2; 14 positions match TRBD2. The V segment lost 5 bases and the J segment 7 bases; nucleotides outside the gene matches: 3. CDR1 is SGHTA, CDR2 FQGNSA, per germline. The CDR3 totals 15 residues. The CDR3 DNA sequence: TGTGCCAGCAGCGTGGGACTAGCGGGAGTCGGGGAGCTGTTTTTT. Its translation: CASSVGLAGVGELFF.

There are a few counts of this clonotype. The rearrangement uses TRBV29-1 and TRBJ2-1; D is uncertain. The CDR3 totals 14 residues. V was pared by 2 bases and J by 4 bases, with 12 bases between. Germline CDR1 is SQVTM and CDR2 is ANQGSEA. CDR3 sequence: CSVEQELGYNEQFF. Written as DNA, the CDR3 is TGCAGCGTTGAACAGGAGCTAGGGTACAATGAGCAGTTCTTC.

V and J are TRBV18 and TRBJ2-1; 7 bases align to TRBD2. Germline V gene data show CDR1 as KGHSH and CDR2 as LQKENI. The length of the CDR3 is 15 residues. After removal of 6 bases from V and 3 bases from J, the junction contained 8 bases not matched to a gene. The chain's CDR3 is CASSPGPSGYNEQFF. Here the CDR3 DNA reads TGTGCCAGCTCCCCAGGGCCTAGCGGCTACAATGAGCAGTTCTTC.

The rearrangement joins TRBV29-1 to TRBJ1-1, with 10 bases matching TRBD1. V trimming: 6 bases; J trimming: 5 bases; junction bases outside the gene matches: 6. The CDR3 covers 13 residues. Germline values: CDR1 SQVTM, CDR2 ANQGSEA. The CDR3 spells CSVAGTGVTEAFF. CDR3 DNA sequence: TGCAGCGTCGCCGGGACAGGGGTAACTGAAGCTTTCTTT. Full variable domain (rest looked up from reference TRBV29-1 and TRBJ1-1): SAVISQKPSRDICQRGTSLTIQCQVDSQVTMMFWYRQQPGQSLTLIATANQGSEATYESGFVIDKFPISRPNLTFSTLTVSNMSPEDSSIYLCSVAGTGVTEAFFGQGTRLTVV.

This clonotype was observed many times. This chain joins TRBV20-1 and TRBJ1-6; 8 nucleotides align to TRBD1. Germline V gene data show CDR1 as DFQATT and CDR2 as SNEGSKA (reference sequence). The trim removed 5 bases at V and 7 bases at J, leaving 10 bases unmatched. This CDR3 contains 15 residues. CDR3 amino acids: CSAEKGQVLNSPLHF. In DNA form, the CDR3 reads TGCAGTGCTGAGAAGGGACAGGTGCTAAATTCACCCCTCCACTTT.

This chain joins TRBV20-1 and TRBJ2-3; D is unclear. The CDR3 runs to 15 residues. Germline V gene sequence: CDR1 DFQATT, CDR2 SNEGSKA (reference sequence). With 0 bases removed from V and 9 bases from J, the gap between germline ends came to 19 bases. CDR3 sequence (DNA): TGCAGTGCTAGAGATGGCCGGAGCGCAGACGACACGCAGTATTTT. Translation: CSARDGRSADDTQYF.

This clonotype was recorded at least ten times. The rearrangement uses TRBV7-8 and TRBJ2-7, with 8 positions matching TRBD2. The V gene's germline CDR1 is SGHVS and CDR2 FQNEAQ. The trim removed 4 bases at V and 4 bases at J, leaving 12 bases unmatched. The CDR3 contains 16 residues. CDR3 nucleotides: TGTGCCAGCAGCTCGAGTCCTTCCGGGAGGGTTTACGAGCAGTACTTC. It is translated as CASSSSPSGRVYEQYF.

This clonotype was counted between two and nine times. V gene TRBV7-9 combines with J gene TRBJ2-7; possibly TRBD1 for D (6 bases). With 3 bases removed from V and 0 bases from J, the gap between germline ends came to 12 bases. CDR3 size: 15 residues. Germline CDR1 and CDR2: SEHNR and FQNEAQ (reference sequence). CDR3 protein: CASSLGIGGSYEQYF. The CDR3 coding sequence is TGTGCCAGCAGCTTGGGGATAGGGGGCTCCTACGAGCAGTACTTC.

The gene calls are TRBV29-1 and TRBJ2-7; D uncertain. V was clipped by 7 bases and J by 5 bases, with 12 bases between them. The germline CDR1 and CDR2 sequences are SQVTM and ANQGSEA. The CDR3 spans 11 residues. The CDR3 coding sequence is TGCAGCGGTTACCTAAGCAACGAGCAGTACTTC. The encoded protein is CSGYLSNEQYF.

This chain links TRBV20-1 with TRBJ2-7, with 11 bases matching TRBD2. The J segment lost 7 bases and the V segment lost 5 bases, leaving 7 bases of the junction unmatched. CDR3 length: 13 residues. The germline gives CDR1 DFQATT, CDR2 SNEGSKA (reference sequence). The CDR3 DNA follows: TGCAGTGCTCCACTAGCGGGAGTGCGGGAGCAGTACTTC. Translated, it gives CSAPLAGVREQYF.

The CDR3 loop reads CASSLDRVRLALLLSNEQYF. CDR3 nucleotides: TGTGCCAGCAGCTTGGACAGGGTCAGACTAGCACTCCTCCTTAGCAACGAGCAGTACTTC. This rearrangement joins TRBV7-8 to TRBJ2-7; weak D call: TRBD1 (8 bases). CDR1 is SGHVS, CDR2 FQNEAQ, per germline. V gave up 3 bases and J gave up 5 bases, with 32 bases separating them. CDR3 length: 20 residues.

This clonotype was seen only a few times. The rearrangement joins TRBV7-8 to TRBJ2-5; 11 nucleotides match TRBD2. CDR3 size: 16 residues. Germline values: CDR1 SGHVS, CDR2 FQNEAQ. Unmatched junction bases numbered 12, after V lost 5 bases and J lost 7 bases. CDR3 coding DNA: TGTGCCAGCAGCATGAGGGGGACTAGCGGTCCGGGGACCCAGTACTTC. Protein sequence: CASSMRGTSGPGTQYF.

This clonotype appeared a few times. V and J are TRBV29-1 and TRBJ2-7; D ambiguous. The CDR3 spans 14 residues. Germline CDR1 SQVTM, CDR2 ANQGSEA. V lost 1 base, J lost 2 bases, and 12 bases lay in between. CDR3 amino acids: CSVEAGWNTYEQYF. The DNA for the CDR3 is TGCAGCGTTGAAGCGGGCTGGAATACCTACGAGCAGTACTTC.

This clonotype came up many times. V usage is TRBV20-1 and J usage is TRBJ2-4; perhaps TRBD1 as D (6 bases). There are 13 residues in the CDR3. In germline, CDR1 is DFQATT, CDR2 SNEGSKA (reference sequence). The V and J ends lost 6 bases and 0 bases respectively, with 9 bases between them. The CDR3 nucleotides read TGCAGTGCGCCGACAGGAGCCAAAAACATTCAGTACTTC. Amino acids: CSAPTGAKNIQYF.

This clonotype was seen a few times. The chain uses TRBV28 and TRBJ1-5; D is ambiguous. CDR3 size: 15 residues. CDR1 is MDHEN, CDR2 SYDVKM, per germline. V lost 2 bases and J 7 bases, leaving 15 bases between the germline ends. The CDR3 region is CASSLAVLLQQPQHF. CDR3 DNA sequence: TGTGCCAGCAGTTTAGCGGTCCTTTTACAGCAGCCCCAGCATTTT. The variable domain in full, with the rest retrieved from reference TRBV28 and TRBJ1-5, is DVKVTQSSRYLVKRTGEKVFLECVQDMDHENMFWYRQDPGLGLRLIYFSYDVKMKEKGDIPEGYSVSREKKERFSLILESASTNQTSMYLCASSLAVLLQQPQHFGDGTRLSIL.

This clonotype came up many times. CDR3 DNA: TGTGCCAGCAGCCGATTCGACCTGAGCAATCAGCCCCAGCATTTT. Amino acids: CASSRFDLSNQPQHF. J is TRBJ1-5 and V is TRBV7-8; D unresolved. V gave up 5 bases and J gave up 1 base, with 12 bases separating them. The CDR3 runs 15 residues. Germline CDR1 and CDR2: SGHVS and FQNEAQ. Full variable domain (rest looked up from reference TRBV7-8 and TRBJ1-5): GAGVSQSPRYKVAKRGQDVALRCDPISGHVSLFWYQQALGQGPEFLTYFQNEAQLDKSGLPSDRFFAERPEGSVSTLKIQRTQQEDSAVYLCASSRFDLSNQPQHFGDGTRLSIL.

This chain connects TRBV10-2 to TRBJ2-3; the match to TRBD2 covers 10 bases. The ends lost 4 bases at V and 2 bases at J; junction bases unmatched: 6. CDR3 length equals 16 residues. Germline loops: CDR1 WSHSY, CDR2 SAAADI. The CDR3 DNA sequence: TGCGCCAGCAGTGGGATACTAGCGGGACCCACAGATACGCAGTATTTT. It is translated as CASSGILAGPTDTQYF.

This sequence joins TRBV4-1 and TRBJ1-5; D is undetermined. The CDR3 is made up of 15 amino acids. Germline CDR1 and CDR2: MGHRA and YSYEKL. V lost 2 bases and J lost 4, with 12 bases in between. In DNA, the CDR3 is TGCGCCAGCAGCCAACCGACGGAAAGTAATCAGCCCCAGCATTTT. Translated, it gives CASSQPTESNQPQHF.

This clonotype has a handful of counts. The chain combines TRBV6-1 with TRBJ2-1; 10 nucleotides match TRBD2. The germline V gene has CDR1 MNHNS and CDR2 SASEGT. J lost 3 bases, V lost 6 bases, and 5 bases had no gene match. This CDR3 region has 15 residues. The CDR3 loop reads CASRATSGNYNEQFF. The CDR3 DNA follows: TGTGCCAGCAGAGCTACTAGCGGGAACTACAATGAGCAGTTCTTC.

This chain connects TRBV20-1 to TRBJ2-4, with a possible D match to TRBD1 (5 bases). The V end lost 4 bases, the J end lost 0 bases, and 13 bases lay between the germline ends. This CDR3 region has 15 residues. CDR1 DFQATT and CDR2 SNEGSKA come from the germline V gene (reference sequence). The CDR3 here is CSAMTATLAKNIQYF. CDR3 nucleotides: TGCAGTGCTATGACAGCAACCCTAGCCAAAAACATTCAGTACTTC.

This clonotype was seen many times. V and J are TRBV6-2 or TRBV6-3 and TRBJ2-2; D may be TRBD1 (6 bases). V was trimmed by 3 bases and J by 0 bases, leaving 17 bases between them. Germline-derived CDR1 and CDR2 are MNHEY and SVGEGT. This CDR3 is built from 18 residues. The CDR3 DNA sequence: TGTGCCAGCAGTTATCCAGGGGCGGTCGATTCGAACACCGGGGAGCTGTTTTTT. It codes for CASSYPGAVDSNTGELFF.

J is TRBJ2-7 and V is TRBV5-6, with D possibly TRBD1 on 5 matching bases. Germline lookup yields CDR1 SGHDT and CDR2 YYEEEE. The CDR3 extends over 13 amino acids. Trimming took off 3 bases at V and 2 bases at J, with 9 bases between the two ends. Here the CDR3 reads CASSSDMTYEQYF. The CDR3 nucleotides read TGTGCCAGCAGCTCGGACATGACCTACGAGCAGTACTTC.

This clonotype was recorded at least ten times. The chain couples TRBV29-1 to TRBJ2-5, with 9 bases identical to TRBD1. CDR3 size: 14 residues. V was clipped by 7 bases and J by 4 bases; unmatched bases: 10. The germline V gene has CDR1 SQVTM and CDR2 ANQGSEA. CDR3 residues: CSGRTGDLAETQYF. Written as DNA, the CDR3 is TGCAGCGGGCGGACAGGGGATCTCGCAGAGACCCAGTACTTC.

This clonotype came up many times. The CDR3 DNA reads TGTGCCAGCAGTTACCTGAAGGCCGGGGAGCTGTTTTTT. Translation gives CASSYLKAGELFF. This sequence joins TRBV6-5 and TRBJ2-2; D call uncertain. Per the germline V gene, CDR1 is MNHEY and CDR2 is SVGAGI. The ends were cut back, 2 bases at V and 6 bases at J, with 7 bases in the middle. CDR3 length equals 13 residues.

This clonotype was seen at least ten times. V is TRBV7-6 and J is TRBJ2-7, with D uncertain. V was shortened by 1 base and J by 1 base, with 5 bases between the two germline ends. The CDR3 contains 13 residues. The germline V gene has CDR1 SGHVS and CDR2 FNYEAQ. The DNA for the CDR3 is TGTGCCAGCAGCTTAGGACCTTCCTACGAGCAGTACTTC. This translates into CASSLGPSYEQYF.

In its sample, this clonotype was seen a few times. The junction departs from germline at one end; a sequencing error may be responsible. The chain employs TRBV28 and TRBJ2-7; weak D call: TRBD2 (6 bases). CDR3 length: 13 residues. Germline values: CDR1 MDHEN, CDR2 SYDVKM. The CDR3 DNA reads TGTGCCAGCAGTTTATCGGGGGACCCAATAAGGGAATTC. It codes for CASSLSGDPIREF.